The clone carrying this TCR beta chain was counted only a few times. Every participating donor contributed roughly 9.6 milliliters of peripheral blood through a draw. The data are from a study of blood T cells in healthy people across ages. Primed by a sample-barcoded 5' primer and a J-beta primer mix, a second PCR proceeded for roughly 6 to 12 cycles. Each single sample gave us at least 3 million CDR3-containing paired-end reads. Via MiXCR, TCRdb re-called the 5' RACE reads, giving one row per CDR3 protein. The sample holds 1.5 million to 1.8 million distinct CDR3 sequences, approximately 43% seen once. The J segment lost 4 bases and the V segment lost 4 bases, leaving 6 bases of the junction unmatched. Germline V gene sequence: CDR1 SGHTA, CDR2 FQGNSA. The CDR3 loop spans 15 amino acids.

Sequenced sample: blood. The rearrangement uses TRBV7-2 and TRBJ1-5; 8 bases align to TRBD1. The receptor's source is a woman in her late teens or twenties in good health. The CDR3 DNA follows: TGTGCCAGCAGCTACGACAGGGGCCCAAATCAGCCCCAGCATTTT. Amino acid sequence: CASSYDRGPNQPQHF.